This T cell receptor (beta chain) was identified in a study of vaccination and CD4 T cells after COVID-19. There are a few counts of this clonotype. Its specificity is not known. The sample's treatment: roughly 11-day PBMC culture with coronavirus spike peptide pools or control peptides (ViraFEST assay). IL-2 at about 9.1 IU/ml and peptide pools at 9 to 10 ug/ml were added to PBMCs cultured at about 2 million per well. Oncomine TCR Beta short-read sequencing was applied to DNA from cultured CD4+ T cells. TCRdb passed the PCR reads through MiXCR, listing each CDR3 protein once. Here the sample spans about 14,000 distinct CDR3 sequences, 50% to 70% being singletons. Trimming at V came to 5 bases and at J to 9 bases, leaving 8 bases not matched to a gene. Germline V gene sequence: CDR1 DFQATT, CDR2 SNEGSKA (reference sequence). The CDR3 length is 14 residues.

The chain employs TRBV20-1 and TRBJ1-6, with TRBD1 matching 9 bases. The receptor comes from a human donor who had recovered from COVID-19. Sequencing was performed on CD4+ T cells from blood, cultured in vitro, taken before SARS-CoV-2 vaccination. CDR3 region: CSARTGQGGSPLHF. CDR3 DNA: TGCAGTGCTCGTACGGGACAGGGTGGTTCACCCCTCCACTTT.